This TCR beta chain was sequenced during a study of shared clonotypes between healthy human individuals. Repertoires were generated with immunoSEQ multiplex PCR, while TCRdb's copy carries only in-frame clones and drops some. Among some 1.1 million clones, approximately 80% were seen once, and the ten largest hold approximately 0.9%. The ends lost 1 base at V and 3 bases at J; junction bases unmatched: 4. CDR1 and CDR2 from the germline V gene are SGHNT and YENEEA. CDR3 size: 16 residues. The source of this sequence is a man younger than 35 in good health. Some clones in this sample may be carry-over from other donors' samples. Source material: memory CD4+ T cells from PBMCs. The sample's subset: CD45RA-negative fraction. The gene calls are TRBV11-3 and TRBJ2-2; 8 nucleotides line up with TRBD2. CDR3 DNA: TGTGCCAGCAGCTTAGCCGGGAGGGCCTACACCGGGGAGCTGTTTTTT. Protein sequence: CASSLAGRAYTGELFF.